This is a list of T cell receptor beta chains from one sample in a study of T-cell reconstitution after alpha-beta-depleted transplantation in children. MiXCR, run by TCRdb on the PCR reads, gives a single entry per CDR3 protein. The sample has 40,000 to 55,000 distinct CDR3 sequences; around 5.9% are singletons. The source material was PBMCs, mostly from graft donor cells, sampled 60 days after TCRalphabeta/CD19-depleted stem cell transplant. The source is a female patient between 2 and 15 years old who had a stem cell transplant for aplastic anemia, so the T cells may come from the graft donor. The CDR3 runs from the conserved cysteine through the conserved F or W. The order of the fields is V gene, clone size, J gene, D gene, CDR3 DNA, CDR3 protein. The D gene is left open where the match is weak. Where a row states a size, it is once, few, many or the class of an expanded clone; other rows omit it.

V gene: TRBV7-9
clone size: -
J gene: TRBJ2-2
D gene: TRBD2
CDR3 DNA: TGTGCCAGCAGCTCAGAGGCTAGCGGGGGCCCGAACACCGGGGAGCTGTTTTTT
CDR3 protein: CASSSEASGGPNTGELFF

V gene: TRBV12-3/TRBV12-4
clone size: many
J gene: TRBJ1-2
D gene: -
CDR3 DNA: TGTGCCAGCAGTCGTTCAGAGAGGAACTATGGCTACACCTTC
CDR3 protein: CASSRSERNYGYTF

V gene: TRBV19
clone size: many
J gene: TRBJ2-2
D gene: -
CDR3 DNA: TGTGCCAGTAGTATCTGGGCTTCGAACACCGGGGAGCTGTTTTTT
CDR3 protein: CASSIWASNTGELFF

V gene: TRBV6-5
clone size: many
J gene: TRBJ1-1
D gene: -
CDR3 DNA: TGTGCCAGCAGTTACTTGGGGTTTACTGAAGCTTTCTTT
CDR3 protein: CASSYLGFTEAFF

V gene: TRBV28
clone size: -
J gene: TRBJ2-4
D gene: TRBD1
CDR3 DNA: TGTGCCAGCAGCGGGACAGGGCTAGCCAAAAACATTCAGTACTTC
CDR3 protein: CASSGTGLAKNIQYF

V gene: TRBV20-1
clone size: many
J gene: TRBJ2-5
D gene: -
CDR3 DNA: TGCAGTGCTACCAATGGTTGGCGGGGGCGTGGGACCCAGTACTTC
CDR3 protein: CSATNGWRGRGTQYF

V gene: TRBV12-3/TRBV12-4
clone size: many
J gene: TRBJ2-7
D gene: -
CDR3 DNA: TGTGCCAGCAGTCTAGCTTATGGCAGGGCGGGCGAGCAGTACTTC
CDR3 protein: CASSLAYGRAGEQYF

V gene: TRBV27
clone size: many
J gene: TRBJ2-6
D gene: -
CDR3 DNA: TGTGCCAGCAGTTCCCTCGTTTTAGGCTCTGGGGCCAACGTCCTGACTTTC
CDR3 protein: CASSSLVLGSGANVLTF

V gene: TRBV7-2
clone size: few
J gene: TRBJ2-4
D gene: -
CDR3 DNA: TGTGCCAGCAGCTTAAAGGCTGGACAGCTAAAAAACATTCAGTACTTC
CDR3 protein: CASSLKAGQLKNIQYF

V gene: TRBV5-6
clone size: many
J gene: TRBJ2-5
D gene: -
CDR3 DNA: TGTGCCAGCAGCTTGGTGACAGTGGAGACCCAGTACTTC
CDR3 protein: CASSLVTVETQYF

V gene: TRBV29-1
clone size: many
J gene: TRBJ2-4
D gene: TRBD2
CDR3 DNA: TGCAGCGTCGGACTAGCGGGGGGCATTCAGTACTTC
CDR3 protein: CSVGLAGGIQYF

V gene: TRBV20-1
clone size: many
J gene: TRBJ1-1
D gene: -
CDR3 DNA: TGCAGTGCTCGTAGACGAACAAGGGTCATTGGCACTGAAGCTTTCTTT
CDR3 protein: CSARRRTRVIGTEAFF

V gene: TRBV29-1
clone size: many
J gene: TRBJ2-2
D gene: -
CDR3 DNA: TGCAGCGTTGTACAGGGAGCCGGGGAGCTGTTTTTT
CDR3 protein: CSVVQGAGELFF

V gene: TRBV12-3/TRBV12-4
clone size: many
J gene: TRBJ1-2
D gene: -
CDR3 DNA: TGTGCCAGCAGTCCGGGGCCGGGCTATGGCTACACCTTC
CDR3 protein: CASSPGPGYGYTF

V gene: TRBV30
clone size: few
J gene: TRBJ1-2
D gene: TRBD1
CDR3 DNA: TGTGCCTGGGCCGACAGGGGGTGGTTGGGCTACACCTTC
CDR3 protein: CAWADRGWLGYTF

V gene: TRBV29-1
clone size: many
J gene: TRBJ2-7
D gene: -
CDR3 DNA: TGCAGCGTTGAAGATACGGCTGGGGCGGAGCAGTACTTC
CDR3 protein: CSVEDTAGAEQYF

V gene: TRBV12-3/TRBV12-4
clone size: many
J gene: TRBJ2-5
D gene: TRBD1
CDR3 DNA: TGTGCCAGCAGTCTTGGACAGGGGAGAGAGACCCAGTACTTC
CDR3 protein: CASSLGQGRETQYF

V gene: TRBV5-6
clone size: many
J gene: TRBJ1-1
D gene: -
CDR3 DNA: TGTGCCAGCAGTGATTTCACTGAAGCTTTCTTT
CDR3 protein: CASSDFTEAFF

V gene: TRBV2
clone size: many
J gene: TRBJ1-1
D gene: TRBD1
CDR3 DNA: TGTGCCAGCAGTATGACAGGGAGCTGGGGGACTGAAGCTTTCTTT
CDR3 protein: CASSMTGSWGTEAFF

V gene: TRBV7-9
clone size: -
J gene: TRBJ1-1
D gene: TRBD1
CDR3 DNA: TGTGCCAGCAGCTTAGATAACAGGGGGAACACTGAAGCTTTCTTT
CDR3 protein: CASSLDNRGNTEAFF

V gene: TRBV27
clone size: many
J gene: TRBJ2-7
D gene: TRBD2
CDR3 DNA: TGTGCCAGCAGTTTAGCTGCCGGGACTAGCGGGAGTTACGAGCAGTACTTC
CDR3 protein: CASSLAAGTSGSYEQYF

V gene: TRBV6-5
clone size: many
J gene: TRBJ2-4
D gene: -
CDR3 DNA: TGTGCCAGCAGTACTGGGACCATTCAGTACTTC
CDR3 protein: CASSTGTIQYF

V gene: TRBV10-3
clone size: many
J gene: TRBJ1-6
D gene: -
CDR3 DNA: TGTGCCATCAGTGCGCAGGGGCGAGAGAATTCACCCCTCCACTTT
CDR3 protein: CAISAQGRENSPLHF

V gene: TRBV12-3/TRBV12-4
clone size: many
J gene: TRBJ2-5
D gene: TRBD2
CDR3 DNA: TGTGCCAGCAGTTTAGGGACTAGCGGGAGGGTACAAGAGACCCAGTACTTC
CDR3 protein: CASSLGTSGRVQETQYF

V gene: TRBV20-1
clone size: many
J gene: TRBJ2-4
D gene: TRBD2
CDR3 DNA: TGCAGTGCCGGGACTAGCGGGAGGGTGGGAATAAACATTCAGTACTTC
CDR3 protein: CSAGTSGRVGINIQYF

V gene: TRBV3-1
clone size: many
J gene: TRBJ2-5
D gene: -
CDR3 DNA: TGTGCCAGCAGTCTGCCCTTAGGGTGGGACCAAGAGACCCAGTACTTC
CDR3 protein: CASSLPLGWDQETQYF

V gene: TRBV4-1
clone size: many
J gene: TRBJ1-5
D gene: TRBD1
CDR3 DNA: TGCGCCAGCAGCCAAATACAGGGGAAAAACAATCAGCCCCAGCATTTT
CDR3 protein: CASSQIQGKNNQPQHF

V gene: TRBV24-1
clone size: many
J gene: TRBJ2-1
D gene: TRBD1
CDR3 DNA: TGTGCCACCAGTGGACAGACAGGGATGGAGAGACAGTTCTTC
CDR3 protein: CATSGQTGMERQFF

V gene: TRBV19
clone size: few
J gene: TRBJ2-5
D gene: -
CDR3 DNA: TGTGCCAGTAGTACCTACCAAGAGACCCAGTACTTC
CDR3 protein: CASSTYQETQYF

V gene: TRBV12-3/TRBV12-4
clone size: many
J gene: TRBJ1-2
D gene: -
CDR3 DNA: TGTGCCAGCACTTTCGGCTTAGCTAACTATGGCTACACCTTC
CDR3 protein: CASTFGLANYGYTF

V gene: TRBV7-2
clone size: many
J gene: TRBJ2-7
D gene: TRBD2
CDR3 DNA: TGTGCCAGCAGCTTAGGGCTAGCGGACGAGCAGTACTTC
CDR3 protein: CASSLGLADEQYF

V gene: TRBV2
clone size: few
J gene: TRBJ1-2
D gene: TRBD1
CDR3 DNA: TGTGCCAGCAACCTGCCGGGACAGTCCTATGGCTACACCTTC
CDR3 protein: CASNLPGQSYGYTF

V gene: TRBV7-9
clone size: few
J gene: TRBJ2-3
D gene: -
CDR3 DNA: TGTGCCAGCACCCCCGTAGGGGGGAGTACAGATACGCAGTATTTT
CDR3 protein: CASTPVGGSTDTQYF

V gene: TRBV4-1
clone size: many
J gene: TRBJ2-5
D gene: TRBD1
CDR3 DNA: TGCGCCAGCAGCCTTGGGACAGCGTTAGGAGAGACCCAGTACTTC
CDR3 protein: CASSLGTALGETQYF

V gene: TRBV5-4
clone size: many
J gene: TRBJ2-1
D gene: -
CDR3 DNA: TGTGCCAGCAGCCGCGGAAGCTCCTACAATGAGCAGTTCTTC
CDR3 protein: CASSRGSSYNEQFF

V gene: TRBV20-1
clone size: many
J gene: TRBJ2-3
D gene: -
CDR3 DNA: TGCAGTGCCTTCATCCACACAGATACGCAGTATTTT
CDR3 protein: CSAFIHTDTQYF